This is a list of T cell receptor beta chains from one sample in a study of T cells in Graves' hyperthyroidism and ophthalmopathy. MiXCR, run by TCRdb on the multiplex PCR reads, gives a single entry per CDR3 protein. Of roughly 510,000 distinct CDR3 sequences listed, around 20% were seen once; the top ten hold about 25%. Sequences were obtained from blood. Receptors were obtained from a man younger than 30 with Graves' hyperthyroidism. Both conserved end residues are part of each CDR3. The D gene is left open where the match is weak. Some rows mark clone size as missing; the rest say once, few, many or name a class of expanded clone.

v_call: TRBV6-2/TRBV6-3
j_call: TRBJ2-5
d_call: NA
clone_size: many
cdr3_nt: TGTGCCAGCAGGGACCCTAATGGGGATCCGGAGACCCAGTACTTC
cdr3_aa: CASRDPNGDPETQYF

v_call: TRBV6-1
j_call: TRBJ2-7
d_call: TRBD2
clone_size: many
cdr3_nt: TGTGCCACCACCGGGGGGGTCTCCTACGAGCAGTACTTC
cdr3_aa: CATTGGVSYEQYF

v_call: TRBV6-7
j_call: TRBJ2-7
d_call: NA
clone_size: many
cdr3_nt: TGTGCCCACAACTTGGGACCACCCTACGAGCAGTACTTC
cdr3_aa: CAHNLGPPYEQYF

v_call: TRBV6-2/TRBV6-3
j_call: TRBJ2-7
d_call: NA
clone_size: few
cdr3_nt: TGTGCCAGCAGTAGGGTCCTTGTCTACGAGCAGTACTTC
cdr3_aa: CASSRVLVYEQYF

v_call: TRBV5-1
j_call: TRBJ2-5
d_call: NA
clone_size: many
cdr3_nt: TGCGCCAGCAGCTTGGAGGTGGCAGGGTCCGAGACCCAGTACTTC
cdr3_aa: CASSLEVAGSETQYF

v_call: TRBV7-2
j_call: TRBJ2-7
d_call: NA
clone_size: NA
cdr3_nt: TGTGCCAGCAGCTTAGAAAGGGGTTTCAACGAGCAGTACTTC
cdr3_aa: CASSLERGFNEQYF

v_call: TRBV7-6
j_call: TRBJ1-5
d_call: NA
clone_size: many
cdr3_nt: TGTGCCAGCAGCTTAGGGGCAGGGGAGAGCAATCAGCCCCAGCATTTT
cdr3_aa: CASSLGAGESNQPQHF

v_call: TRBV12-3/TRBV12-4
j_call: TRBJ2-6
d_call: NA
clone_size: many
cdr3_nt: TGTGCCAGCAGTGAAAGGGAGGTGGGCAACGTCCTGACTTTC
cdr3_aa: CASSEREVGNVLTF

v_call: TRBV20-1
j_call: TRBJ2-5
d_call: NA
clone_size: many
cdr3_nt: TGCAGTGCTAGGGGCAGCCACCAAGAGACCCAGTACTTC
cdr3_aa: CSARGSHQETQYF

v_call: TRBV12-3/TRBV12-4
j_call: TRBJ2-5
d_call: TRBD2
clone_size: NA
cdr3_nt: TGTGCCAGCAGCAAGCGGATTGGGACTAGCGGGAGAGGAGAGACCCAGTACTTC
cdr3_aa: CASSKRIGTSGRGETQYF

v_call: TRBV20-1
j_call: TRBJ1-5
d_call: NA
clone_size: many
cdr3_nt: TGCAGTGCTAGCATCGTTACGGGGTCCAGTCAGCCCCAGCATTTT
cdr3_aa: CSASIVTGSSQPQHF

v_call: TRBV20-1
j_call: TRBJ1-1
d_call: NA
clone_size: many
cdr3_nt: TGCAGTGCTTTTACGAACACTGAAGCTTTCTTT
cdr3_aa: CSAFTNTEAFF

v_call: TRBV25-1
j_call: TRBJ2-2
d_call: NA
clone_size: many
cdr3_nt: TGTGCCACCGTTCAAGCGAACACCGGGGAGCTGTTTTTT
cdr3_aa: CATVQANTGELFF

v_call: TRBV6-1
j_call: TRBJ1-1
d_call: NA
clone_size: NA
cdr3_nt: TGTGCCAGCAAACAGGGCCAGTGGACTGAAGCTTTCTTT
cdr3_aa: CASKQGQWTEAFF

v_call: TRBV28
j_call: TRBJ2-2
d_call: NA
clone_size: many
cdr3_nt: TGTGCCAGCAGTCGCCCCACCGGGGAGCTGTTTTTT
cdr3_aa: CASSRPTGELFF

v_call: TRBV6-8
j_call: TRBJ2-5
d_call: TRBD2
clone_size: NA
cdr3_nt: TGTGCCAGCAGTTCCGGGACTAGCGGGAGGCCCGAGGGGGAGACCCAGTACTTC
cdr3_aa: CASSSGTSGRPEGETQYF

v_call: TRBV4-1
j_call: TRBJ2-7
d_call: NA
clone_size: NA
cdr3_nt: TGCGCCAGCAGCCAAGAGGCAGGGGAGAGGCCTGGCTACGAGCAGTACTTC
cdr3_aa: CASSQEAGERPGYEQYF

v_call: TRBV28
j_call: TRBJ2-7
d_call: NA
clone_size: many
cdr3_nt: TGTGCCAGCAGTTTGAGAAGTTTGGGGGTTGGGTACTTC
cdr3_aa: CASSLRSLGVGYF

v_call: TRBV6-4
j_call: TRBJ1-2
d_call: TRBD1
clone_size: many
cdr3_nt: TGTGCCGGCCAGAGGGGGCGTAACTATGGCTACACCTTC
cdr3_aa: CAGQRGRNYGYTF

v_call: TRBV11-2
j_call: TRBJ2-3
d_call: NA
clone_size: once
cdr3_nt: TGTGCCAGCAGCTCGGGCGCCCGGGGGGCCACAGATACGCAGTATTTT
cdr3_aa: CASSSGARGATDTQYF

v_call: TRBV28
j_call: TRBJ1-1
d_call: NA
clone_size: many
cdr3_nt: TGTGCCAGCAGTTTAATTGGGGACACTGAAGCTTTCTTT
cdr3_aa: CASSLIGDTEAFF

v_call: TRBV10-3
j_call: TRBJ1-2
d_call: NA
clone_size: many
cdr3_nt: TGTGCCATCAATAGGGGCAACTATGGCTACACCTTC
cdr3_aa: CAINRGNYGYTF

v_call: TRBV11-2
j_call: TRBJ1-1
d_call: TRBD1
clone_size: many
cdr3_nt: TGTGCCAGCAGCCCAAAGTGGGACAGGGGTGAAGCTTTCTTT
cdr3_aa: CASSPKWDRGEAFF

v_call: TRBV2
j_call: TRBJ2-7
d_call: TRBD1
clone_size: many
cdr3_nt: TGTGCCAGTATTCAGGGGGCGGCCGAGCAGTACTTC
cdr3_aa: CASIQGAAEQYF

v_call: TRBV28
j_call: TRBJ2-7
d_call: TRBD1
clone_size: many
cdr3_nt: TGTGCCAGCAGACTCGGACAGGTTCCCTACGAGCAGTACTTC
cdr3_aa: CASRLGQVPYEQYF

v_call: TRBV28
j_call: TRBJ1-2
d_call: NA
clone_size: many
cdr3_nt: TGTGCCAGCAGGCACCGGAACAGCCCTTTCTCTGGCTACACCTTC
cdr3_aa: CASRHRNSPFSGYTF

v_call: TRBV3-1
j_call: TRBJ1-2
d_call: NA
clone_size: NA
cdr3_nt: TGTGCCAGCAGCCTTAGAGGTGTCGAAGGGGGCTACACCTTC
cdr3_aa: CASSLRGVEGGYTF

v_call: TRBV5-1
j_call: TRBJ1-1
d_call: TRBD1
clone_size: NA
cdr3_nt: TGCGCCAGCAGCTTGAAGGGACAGGGGGCGCAGTACACTGAAGCTTTCTTT
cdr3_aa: CASSLKGQGAQYTEAFF

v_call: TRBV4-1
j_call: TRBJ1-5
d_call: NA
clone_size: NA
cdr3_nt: TGCGCCAGCAGCCAAGATGTATCGCTGATTGGACAGCCCCAGCATTTT
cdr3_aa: CASSQDVSLIGQPQHF

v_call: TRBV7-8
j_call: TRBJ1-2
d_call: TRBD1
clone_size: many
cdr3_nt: TGTGCCAGCAGCCCAGGGGGCGGCTTCTATGGCTACACCTTC
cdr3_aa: CASSPGGGFYGYTF

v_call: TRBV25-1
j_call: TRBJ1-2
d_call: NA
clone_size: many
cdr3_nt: TGTGCCAGCAGTGGAGGGGACTATGGCTACACCTTC
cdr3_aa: CASSGGDYGYTF

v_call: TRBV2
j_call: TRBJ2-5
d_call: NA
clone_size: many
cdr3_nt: TGTGCCAGCAGTGGGGCCGGAGGGGGGGGCTTGGGCCAGTACTTC
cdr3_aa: CASSGAGGGGLGQYF

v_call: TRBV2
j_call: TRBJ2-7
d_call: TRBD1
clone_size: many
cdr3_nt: TGTGCCAGCAGTTGGACAGGGCACTACGAGCAGTACTTC
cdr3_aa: CASSWTGHYEQYF

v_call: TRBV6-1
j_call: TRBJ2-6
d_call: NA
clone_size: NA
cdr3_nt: TGTGCCAGCAGTGCCCAACCTGGGGCCAACGTCCTGACTTTC
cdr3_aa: CASSAQPGANVLTF